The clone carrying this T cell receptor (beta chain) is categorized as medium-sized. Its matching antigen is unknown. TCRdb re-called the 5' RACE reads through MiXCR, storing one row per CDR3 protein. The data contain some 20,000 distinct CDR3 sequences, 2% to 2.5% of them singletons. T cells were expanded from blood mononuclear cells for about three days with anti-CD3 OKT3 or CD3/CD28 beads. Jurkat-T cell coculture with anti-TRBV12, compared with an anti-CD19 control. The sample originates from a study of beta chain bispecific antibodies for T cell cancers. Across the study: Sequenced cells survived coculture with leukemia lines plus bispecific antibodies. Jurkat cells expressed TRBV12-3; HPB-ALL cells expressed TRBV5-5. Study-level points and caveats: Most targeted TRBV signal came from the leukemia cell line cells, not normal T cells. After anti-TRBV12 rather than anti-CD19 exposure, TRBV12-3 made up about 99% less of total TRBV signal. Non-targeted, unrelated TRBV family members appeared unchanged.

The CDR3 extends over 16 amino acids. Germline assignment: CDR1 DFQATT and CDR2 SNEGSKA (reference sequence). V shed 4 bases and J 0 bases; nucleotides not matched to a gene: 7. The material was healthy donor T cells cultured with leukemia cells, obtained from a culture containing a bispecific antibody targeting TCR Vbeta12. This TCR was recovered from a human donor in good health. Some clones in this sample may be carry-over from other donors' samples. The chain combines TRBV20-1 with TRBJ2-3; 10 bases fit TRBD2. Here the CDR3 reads CSAKGSAGGSTDTQYF. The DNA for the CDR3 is TGCAGTGCTAAAGGGTCAGCGGGGGGGAGCACAGATACGCAGTATTTT.